Below, 27 T cell receptor beta chains from the same sample are listed, as sequenced in a study of early T cells in non-severe SARS-CoV-2 infection. TCRdb re-called the 5' RACE reads through MiXCR, storing one row per CDR3 protein. The top ten hold 5.8% of the sample, which has almost 30,000 distinct CDR3 sequences, about 6.1% seen once. Sequencing used whole blood. Every receptor here comes from an adult who was a healthcare worker with PCR-confirmed SARS-CoV-2 infection or an uninfected control (not recorded which).

The sample holds a few counts of this clonotype. The CDR3 here is CSVSSGGFGTGELFF. The CDR3, as DNA: TGCAGCGTTAGTAGCGGGGGGTTCGGCACCGGGGAGCTGTTTTTT. This sequence joins TRBV29-1 and TRBJ2-2; 10 nucleotides agree with TRBD2. CDR3 length: 15 amino acids. Germline V gene data show CDR1 as SQVTM and CDR2 as ANQGSEA. V lost 5 bases and J lost 4; bases outside the gene matches: 7.

About this clonotype: The junction shows a germline mismatch at one end, possibly a read error. The chain has TRBV12-3 or TRBV12-4 and TRBJ1-6; unclear D gene. The CDR3 runs to 16 residues. CDR3 nucleotide sequence: TGTGCCAGCAGTATAGCCCGCCGTCGGGGTAATTCACCCCTCCACTTT. As protein: CASSIARRRGNSPLHF.

This clonotype has a count of ten or more. The CDR3 region has the DNA TGCAGTGCTAACCGGGGGAACACTGAAGCTTTCTTT. Its translation is CSANRGNTEAFF. The V call is TRBV20-1, the J call TRBJ1-1, with unresolved D. Trimming removed 4 bases from V and 1 base from J, with 7 bases in between. CDR3 size: 12 residues. Germline V gives CDR1 DFQATT, CDR2 SNEGSKA (reference sequence).

Ten or more counts support this clonotype. This chain links TRBV6-5 with TRBJ1-2, with 7 nucleotides matching TRBD1. V was pared by 8 bases and J by 4 bases, with 13 bases of the junction left unmatched. Germline V gene sequence: CDR1 MNHEY, CDR2 SVGAGI. The CDR3 spans 15 residues. CDR3 in DNA: TGTGCCAGCTCCGAAATGACAGGGAGGACCTATGGCTACACCTTC. It yields the protein CASSEMTGRTYGYTF.

The sample holds many counts of this clonotype. V usage is TRBV6-4 and J usage is TRBJ2-1; D might be TRBD1 (5 bases). The CDR3 sequence is 15 residues long. Germline CDR1 reads MRHNA; CDR2 reads SNTAGT. The V end was cut by 3 bases, the J end by 2 bases, with 11 bases between. In DNA form, the CDR3 reads TGTGCCAGCAGTGAGAATGGGGCCGCCTACAATGAGCAGTTCTTC. Amino acids: CASSENGAAYNEQFF.

This clonotype has a count of ten or more. The gene calls are TRBV5-1 and TRBJ2-3; D remains unclear. Germline lookup yields CDR1 SGHRS and CDR2 YFSETQ. CDR3 length: 14 amino acids. Trimming left V 0 bases short and J 4 bases short, with 9 bases between. The CDR3 DNA reads TGCGCCAGCAGCTTGGGACAAAACGCAGATACGCAGTATTTT. Translated, it gives CASSLGQNADTQYF.

In its sample, this clonotype was seen many times. The CDR3 loop reads CASMGTGGLGQPQHF. CDR3 in DNA: TGCGCCAGCATGGGGACAGGGGGCTTGGGACAGCCCCAGCATTTT. The genes are TRBV10-2 and TRBJ1-5; 12 bases fit TRBD1. From germline, CDR1 is WSHSY and CDR2 SAAADI. V shed 7 bases, J shed 7 bases, and the junction held 8 bases outside the gene matches. The CDR3 is made up of 15 amino acids.

A few counts support this clonotype. V usage is TRBV27 and J usage is TRBJ1-2; 7 nucleotides line up with TRBD1. Germline V CDR1 and CDR2: MNHEY, SMNVEV (reference sequence). V gave up 4 bases and J gave up 3 bases; unmatched junction bases: 8. The CDR3 is 15 residues long. The CDR3 loop is CASSSHPQGYYGYTF. CDR3 DNA: TGTGCCAGCAGTTCACACCCACAGGGGTACTATGGCTACACCTTC.

This clonotype was counted many times. The chain has TRBV20-1 and TRBJ2-7; D is perhaps TRBD1 (7 bases). The V gene lost 1 base and the J gene lost 3 bases, with 19 bases spanning the gap. The CDR3 extends over 16 amino acids. Per the germline V gene, CDR1 is DFQATT and CDR2 is SNEGSKA (reference sequence). The CDR3 sequence: CSARATGGGGYYEQYF. Written as DNA, the CDR3 is TGCAGTGCTAGAGCCACCGGAGGGGGCGGATACTACGAGCAGTACTTC.

This clonotype was counted at least ten times. The chain employs TRBV10-3 and TRBJ1-5; D gene unclear. Between the trimmed V and J ends, which lost 3 bases and 7 bases, there was a span of 16 bases. Germline V gene sequence: CDR1 ENHRY, CDR2 SYGVKD. The CDR3 has 15 residues. CDR3 in amino acids: CAISETATIGQPQHF. In DNA, the CDR3 is TGTGCCATCAGTGAAACAGCCACCATCGGGCAGCCCCAGCATTTT.

This clonotype was recorded many times. The chain joins TRBV5-1 to TRBJ1-1, with TRBD1 matching 9 bases. The V segment lost 6 bases and the J segment 1 base; nucleotides outside the gene matches: 7. The CDR3 runs to 15 residues. CDR1 and CDR2 from the germline V gene are SGHRS and YFSETQ. The CDR3 region is CASTRPGQGNTEAFF. The CDR3 nucleotides read TGCGCCAGCACCCGACCGGGACAGGGGAACACTGAAGCTTTCTTT.

The V and J genes are TRBV6-1 and TRBJ1-2, with D possibly matching TRBD1 (5 bases). Germline V gene data show CDR1 as MNHNS and CDR2 as SASEGT. V lost 7 bases and J 5 bases, leaving 14 bases between the germline ends. The CDR3 runs 13 residues. The CDR3 DNA reads as TGTGCCAGCAATTTGGACAACGGGTATGGCTACACCTTC. Translated: CASNLDNGYGYTF.

This clonotype was counted at least ten times. V gene TRBV29-1 combines with J gene TRBJ2-3; 7 bases match TRBD2. Germline CDR1 reads SQVTM; CDR2 reads ANQGSEA. This CDR3 has 12 residues. With 5 bases clipped from V and 4 bases from J, the junction kept 3 bases outside the gene matches. CDR3 sequence reads: CSVRLAADTQYF. CDR3 coding DNA: TGCAGCGTTCGACTAGCTGCAGATACGCAGTATTTT.

In this sample, this clonotype turned up many times. This chain connects TRBV29-1 to TRBJ2-5; 8 bases are a match to TRBD1. Germline CDR1 reads SQVTM; CDR2 reads ANQGSEA. The CDR3 loop spans 14 amino acids. V shed 6 bases and J 3 bases; nucleotides not matched to a gene: 9. The CDR3 bases are TGCAGCGTGCGCCCCGGGACAGGAGAAGAGACCCAGTACTTC. Translating gives CSVRPGTGEETQYF.

This clonotype was recorded many times. V and J are TRBV5-4 and TRBJ2-5, with D possibly TRBD2 on 6 matching bases. V dropped 0 bases and J dropped 7 bases, with 16 bases sitting between them. Germline V CDR1 and CDR2: SGHNT, YYREEE (reference sequence). The CDR3 is 15 residues long. DNA for the CDR3: TGTGCCAGCAGCTTGGTCGGGGACTCTGCGCCGACCCAGTACTTC. Translated, it gives CASSLVGDSAPTQYF.

Ten or more counts support this clonotype. This chain's CDR3 is CASSLVGPQETQYF. DNA for the CDR3: TGTGCCAGCAGTTTAGTTGGGCCTCAAGAGACCCAGTACTTC. The chain carries TRBV28 and TRBJ2-5; unclear D gene. Germline V CDR1 and CDR2: MDHEN, SYDVKM. The CDR3 has 14 residues. The V end lost 2 bases, the J end lost 2 bases, and 9 bases lay between the germline ends.

At least ten counts were recorded for this clonotype. V gene TRBV4-3 combines with J gene TRBJ1-2; possible D gene TRBD1, 5 bases. The CDR3 consists of 15 residues. Germline CDR1 LGHNA, CDR2 YSLEER. Trimming cost V 0 bases and J 7 bases, with 15 bases left between them. The CDR3 loop reads CASSQEAGVMAGYTF. The CDR3 DNA sequence: TGCGCCAGCAGCCAAGAGGCGGGGGTGATGGCTGGCTACACCTTC.

A word on this clonotype: A much bigger clone sits one base away, suggesting this may be a read error. The J gene is TRBJ2-2, the V gene TRBV29-1; 9 bases fit TRBD1. This CDR3 has 14 residues. Germline CDR1 SQVTM, CDR2 ANQGSEA. The CDR3 coding sequence is TGCAGCGTGGGCCTTACAGGGGGCACCGGGGAGCTGATTTTT. This codes for CSVGLTGGTGELIF.

This clonotype was seen a single time. A much larger clone differs from this one at a single base, so this may be a read error. The chain combines TRBV29-1 with TRBJ2-6; perhaps D is TRBD1 or TRBD2 (5 bases each). Germline assignment: CDR1 SQVTM and CDR2 ANQGSEA. The CDR3 totals 15 residues. Trimming removed 7 bases from V and 4 bases from J, with 17 bases in between. The chain's CDR3 is CSALWGGPGANVLTF. CDR3 in DNA: TGCAGCGCCCTGTGGGGCGGGCCCGGGGCCAACGTCCTGACTTTC.

In this sample, this clonotype turned up a few times. The chain couples TRBV19 to TRBJ2-5; the D gene is possibly TRBD2 (7 bases). The germline CDR1 and CDR2 sequences are LNHDA and SQIVND (reference sequence). Trimming pared 6 bases from V and 2 bases from J, leaving 19 bases between. CDR3 size: 16 residues. CDR3 amino acids: CASRATGRGQQETQYF. For the CDR3, the DNA is TGTGCCAGTAGGGCAACAGGGCGGGGGCAACAAGAGACCCAGTACTTC.

This clonotype has more than one count but fewer than ten. CDR3 nucleotide sequence: TGTGCCAGTAGTATACCGGGACAGAACTATGGCTACACCTTC. Translation: CASSIPGQNYGYTF. The chain has TRBV19 and TRBJ1-2, with 7 bases lining up with TRBD1. Germline V lookup: CDR1 LNHDA, CDR2 SQIVND (reference sequence). This CDR3 has 14 amino acids. V lost 2 bases to trimming and J lost 2 bases; unmatched junction nucleotides: 2.

The chain employs TRBV4-2 and TRBJ1-1; TRBD1 might be the D (5 bases). Germline V CDR1 and CDR2: LGHNA, YNFKEQ. V was trimmed by 2 bases and J by 4 bases, leaving 14 bases between them. The CDR3 length is 15 residues. The CDR3 DNA sequence: TGTGCCAGCAGCCAAAGCCTCAGGGAGGCCACTGAAGCTTTCTTT. The encoded protein is CASSQSLREATEAFF.

In its sample, this clonotype was seen a few times. DNA for the CDR3: TGCAGTGCTAGGGTAGCGGGGGTAGAGACCCAGTACTTC. It encodes CSARVAGVETQYF. The rearrangement links TRBV20-1 to TRBJ2-5, with TRBD2 identical over 9 bases. V was pared by 3 bases and J by 4 bases, with 3 bases of the junction left unmatched. This CDR3 has 13 amino acids. Germline assignment: CDR1 DFQATT and CDR2 SNEGSKA (reference sequence).

At least ten counts were recorded for this clonotype. CDR3 DNA sequence: TGTGCCAGCAGTCCTCTACTAGCGGGGGGGCCAGGTGAGCAGTTCTTC. Protein product: CASSPLLAGGPGEQFF. The chain couples TRBV12-3 or TRBV12-4 to TRBJ2-1; 13 bases match TRBD2. V was clipped by 5 bases and J by 9 bases; unmatched bases: 10. The CDR3 extends over 16 amino acids.

This clonotype was detected many times. V gene TRBV30 combines with J gene TRBJ2-1; possibly TRBD2 for D (7 bases). Germline values: CDR1 GTSNPN, CDR2 SVGIG (reference sequence). This CDR3 region has 15 residues. V lost 5 bases, J lost 5 bases, and 19 bases lay in between. CDR3 residues: CAWDPGAGVHNEQFF. The CDR3 DNA reads TGTGCCTGGGATCCAGGGGCGGGGGTTCACAATGAGCAGTTCTTC.

This clonotype is a singleton in its sample. The chain combines TRBV7-8 with TRBJ2-3; a possible D gene is TRBD1 (6 bases). This CDR3 region has 14 residues. Germline assignment: CDR1 SGHVS and CDR2 FQNEAQ. The germline V and J ends were trimmed by 11 bases and 6 bases, with 21 bases remaining between them. The CDR3: CASAIGQTWDTQYF. CDR3 sequence (DNA): TGTGCCTCCGCCATAGGACAGACCTGGGATACGCAGTATTTT. The full variable domain, rest sourced from reference TRBV7-8 and TRBJ2-3, is GAGVSQSPRYKVAKRGQDVALRCDPISGHVSLFWYQQALGQGPEFLTYFQNEAQLDKSGLPSDRFFAERPEGSVSTLKIQRTQQEDSAVYLCASAIGQTWDTQYFGPGTRLTVL.

The table lists this clonotype with many counts. The chain recombines TRBV7-2 with TRBJ1-6; 8 bases are shared with TRBD1. The CDR3 is made up of 15 amino acids. The V gene's germline CDR1 is SGHTA and CDR2 FQGNSA. Trimming at V came to 0 bases and at J to 9 bases, leaving 4 bases not matched to a gene. As DNA, the CDR3 is TGTGCCAGCAGCTTAGCGGGCAGGGGGCTTTCACCCCTCCACTTT. Residues: CASSLAGRGLSPLHF.